This TCR beta chain was recovered during a study of cytomegalovirus exposure and HLA in healthy donors. Looking at the study overall: The 100 to 150 validation repertoires and the 666 first-cohort repertoires shared a platform, a later analysis reported. Broader study findings: Among TCR beta chains, those listed as cytomegalovirus-associated numbered roughly 150.

Details on this clone: Its antigen is not identified.

Produced via immunoSEQ multiplex PCR; TCRdb's table is partial and in-frame only. Among about 140,000 clones listed, roughly 86% were seen once. CDR3 length equals 14 residues. Trimming took off 6 bases at V and 3 bases at J, with 11 bases between the two ends. Germline CDR1 is MNHEY and CDR2 is SMNVEV (reference sequence). This sequence was found in a woman between 25 and 40 years old in good health and CMV-seronegative. Material for sequencing was PBMCs. V usage is TRBV27 and J usage is TRBJ2-2; the D gene is possibly TRBD2 (6 bases). CDR3 nucleotide sequence: TGTGCCAGCAGACGGGAGCCTGACACCGGGGAGCTGTTTTTT. Translating it yields CASRREPDTGELFF.